This is a list of T cell receptor beta chains from one sample in a study of blood T cell repertoires in COVID-19. Some clones are missing from TCRdb's copy, which holds only in-frame ones; the method was immunoSEQ multiplex PCR. The table lists approximately 150,000 clones, 84% of them singletons. The material sequenced was peripheral blood. These TCRs come from a woman older than 75 with acute or convalescent COVID-19. Each CDR3 is given without its conserved first and last residue. Each record gives: J gene, V gene, CDR3 protein.

j_call: TRBJ2-3
v_call: TRBV5-8
cdr3_aa: ASSLNPEADTQY

j_call: TRBJ2-3
v_call: TRBV5-1
cdr3_aa: ASSLVSRGSTDTQY

j_call: TRBJ2-3
v_call: TRBV19
cdr3_aa: ASSSPRTGAYTQY

j_call: TRBJ2-7
v_call: TRBV6-1
cdr3_aa: ASSEARGPKGEQY

j_call: TRBJ1-4
v_call: TRBV19
cdr3_aa: ASSKDIGLNEKLF

j_call: TRBJ1-5
v_call: TRBV27
cdr3_aa: ASSLFQGLGQPQH

j_call: TRBJ2-4
v_call: TRBV29-1
cdr3_aa: SVEDQAKNIQY

j_call: TRBJ2-3
v_call: TRBV9
cdr3_aa: ASSRTGTGADTQY

j_call: TRBJ1-4
v_call: TRBV27
cdr3_aa: ASSYIRGEKLF

j_call: TRBJ1-6
v_call: TRBV10-2
cdr3_aa: ASSRWGRENSPLH

j_call: TRBJ2-3
v_call: TRBV27
cdr3_aa: ASSSPGIVLASGTTDTQY

j_call: TRBJ1-2
v_call: TRBV2
cdr3_aa: ASKVSLDTVSLGHGYT

j_call: TRBJ2-3
v_call: TRBV9
cdr3_aa: ASSDLRQGSADTQY

j_call: TRBJ2-1
v_call: TRBV10-1
cdr3_aa: ASSGGQEYHTDNEQF

j_call: TRBJ2-3
v_call: TRBV7-9
cdr3_aa: ASRKASEGAADTQY

j_call: TRBJ2-5
v_call: TRBV9
cdr3_aa: ASSEKDRGGPSQETQY

j_call: TRBJ2-1
v_call: TRBV2
cdr3_aa: ASSERGTSSGEQF

j_call: TRBJ1-3
v_call: TRBV5-4
cdr3_aa: ASTTQGPSGNTIY

j_call: TRBJ2-2
v_call: TRBV5-1
cdr3_aa: ASSSGDRVNTGELF

j_call: TRBJ2-3
v_call: TRBV7-3
cdr3_aa: ASSLRDFTDTQY

j_call: TRBJ1-1
v_call: TRBV6-2/TRBV6-3
cdr3_aa: ASSITGNTEAF

j_call: TRBJ2-3
v_call: TRBV29-1
cdr3_aa: SVEPGQRLLAGEWSTDTQY

j_call: TRBJ2-5
v_call: TRBV3-1/TRBV3-2
cdr3_aa: ASSQVAGGGETQY

j_call: TRBJ2-2
v_call: TRBV5-4
cdr3_aa: ASSPGTGVNTGELF

j_call: TRBJ2-1
v_call: TRBV27
cdr3_aa: ASSPSRLAAYNEQF

j_call: TRBJ2-2
v_call: TRBV7-2
cdr3_aa: AAFSPGPLRSGELF

j_call: TRBJ2-5
v_call: TRBV6-6
cdr3_aa: ASSYWTGVRQETQY

j_call: TRBJ1-6
v_call: TRBV19
cdr3_aa: ASNTVQNSPLH

j_call: TRBJ1-1
v_call: TRBV21-1
cdr3_aa: ASSKASTGVTEAF

j_call: TRBJ2-7
v_call: TRBV28
cdr3_aa: ASSLGHKRYEQY

j_call: TRBJ1-5
v_call: TRBV27
cdr3_aa: ASGKQGYSNQPQH